These 4 T cell receptor beta chains share one sample of origin, sequenced in a study of a mutant IDH1 vaccine in newly diagnosed glioma. Measured with immunoSEQ multiplex PCR; TCRdb has only the in-frame clones, and not every one. This table has tens of thousands of clones, approximately 81% appearing once. The antigens for these receptors are not known. Time point given: week 35, safety follow-up. The vaccine gave 300 ug of a 20-mer mutant IDH1 peptide subcutaneously per dose. This sample comprised PBMCs, obtained from a glioma patient whose treatment included an IDH1 peptide vaccine. The receptors stem from a man under 40 with glioma.

The chain combines TRBV10-3 with TRBJ2-5; D uncertain. Gene TRBJ2-7 matches the end of the DNA better, so the J call may be wrong. This CDR3 region has 14 residues. Germline assignment: CDR1 ENHRY and CDR2 SYGVKD. CDR3 region: CAISRPSAAYEQYF. For the CDR3, the DNA is TGTGCCATCAGCCGGCCAAGCGCCGCCTACGAGCAGTACTTC.

This clone was detected a few times. The CDR3 DNA reads as TGTGCCAGCAGCTTAGGTGGGACAGGCAATCAGCCCCAGCATTTT. Translated, it gives CASSLGGTGNQPQHF. V and J are TRBV7-9 and TRBJ1-5; 7 bases are a match to TRBD1. CDR3 length: 15 residues. Looked up from germline, CDR1 is SEHNR and CDR2 is FQNEAQ (reference sequence). The ends lost 1 base at V and 2 bases at J; junction bases unmatched: 2.

This clone was recorded once. CDR3 bases: TGTGCCAGCAGCTTTGGTTTTGGGATCGATAGCACAGATACGCAGTATTTT. Translated, it gives CASSFGFGIDSTDTQYF. V and J are TRBV7-9 and TRBJ2-3; no firm D call. Trimming left V 3 bases short and J 0 bases short, with 16 bases between. Germline CDR1 SEHNR, CDR2 FQNEAQ (reference sequence). The CDR3 has 17 residues.

The chain uses TRBV4-1 and TRBJ2-5; 9 bases are a match to TRBD2. V gave up 4 bases and J gave up 6 bases; unmatched junction bases: 9. CDR1 MGHRA and CDR2 YSYEKL come from the germline V gene. The CDR3 has 15 amino acids. CDR3 sequence: CASSLTSGGWKTQYF. The CDR3 nucleotides are TGCGCCAGCAGCCTAACAAGCGGGGGGTGGAAGACCCAGTACTTC.